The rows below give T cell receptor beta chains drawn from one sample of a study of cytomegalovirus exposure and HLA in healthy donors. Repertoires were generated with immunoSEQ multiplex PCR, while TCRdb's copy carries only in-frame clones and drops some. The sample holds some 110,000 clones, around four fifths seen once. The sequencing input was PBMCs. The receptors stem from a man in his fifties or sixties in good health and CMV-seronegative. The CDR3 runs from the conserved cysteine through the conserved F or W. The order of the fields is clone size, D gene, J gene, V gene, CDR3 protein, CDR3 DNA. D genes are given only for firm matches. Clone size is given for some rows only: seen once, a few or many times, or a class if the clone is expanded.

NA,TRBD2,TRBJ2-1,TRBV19,CASSRWELAGVYNEQFF,TGTGCCAGTAGTAGATGGGAACTAGCGGGGGTTTACAATGAGCAGTTCTTC
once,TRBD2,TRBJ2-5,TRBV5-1,CASIGLEEETQYF,TGCGCCAGCATTGGACTAGAGGAAGAGACCCAGTACTTC
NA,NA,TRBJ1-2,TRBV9,CASSVVGGWAGYTF,TGTGCCAGCAGCGTAGTTGGGGGCTGGGCAGGCTACACCTTC
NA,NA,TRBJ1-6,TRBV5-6,CASSGGGQGSSPLHF,TGTGCCAGCAGCGGGGGAGGGCAGGGTTCTTCACCCCTCCACTTT
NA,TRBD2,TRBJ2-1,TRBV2,CASSEYSGGDHNEQFF,TGTGCCAGCAGTGAATACAGCGGGGGGGATCACAATGAGCAGTTCTTC
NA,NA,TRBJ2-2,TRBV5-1,CASSLATNTGELFF,TGCGCCAGCAGCTTGGCCACGAACACCGGGGAGCTGTTTTTT
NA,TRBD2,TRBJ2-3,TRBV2,CASSSFLLAGGSRDTQYF,TGTGCCAGCAGTAGCTTTTTACTAGCGGGGGGTTCTCGGGATACGCAGTATTTT
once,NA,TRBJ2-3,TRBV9,CASSGRVGGPGDTQYF,TGTGCCAGCAGCGGTAGAGTGGGGGGGCCGGGGGATACGCAGTATTTT
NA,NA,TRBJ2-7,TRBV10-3,CAIRVWGTGNYEQYF,TGTGCCATCAGGGTGTGGGGTACAGGGAACTACGAGCAGTACTTC
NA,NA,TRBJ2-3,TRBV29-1,CSVALGGPTDTQYF,TGCAGCGTTGCTCTGGGGGGGCCCACAGATACGCAGTATTTT
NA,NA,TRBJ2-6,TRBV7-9,CASKEDRAPGLFGANVLTF,TGTGCCAGCAAGGAGGACCGGGCTCCCGGTCTTTTTGGGGCCAACGTCCTGACTTTC
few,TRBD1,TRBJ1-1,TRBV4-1,CASSRMGGRGQEAFF,TGCGCCAGCAGCCGGATGGGCGGAAGGGGGCAGGAAGCTTTCTTT
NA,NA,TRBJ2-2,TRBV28,CASSLPRDRANTGELFF,TGTGCCAGCAGTTTGCCAAGAGACCGGGCGAACACCGGGGAGCTGTTTTTT
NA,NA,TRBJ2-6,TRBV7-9,CASSSQGGAGANVLTF,TGTGCCAGCAGCTCACAAGGGGGTGCCGGGGCCAACGTCCTGACTTTC
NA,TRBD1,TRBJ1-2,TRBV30,CAWSRFQGQGYGYTF,TGTGCCTGGAGTCGGTTCCAGGGACAGGGCTATGGCTACACCTTC
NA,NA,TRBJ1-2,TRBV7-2,CASSSPPWGVGGYTF,TGTGCCAGCAGCTCCCCTCCCTGGGGGGTCGGTGGCTACACCTTC
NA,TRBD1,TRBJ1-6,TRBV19,CASTFTGGDSPLHF,TGTGCCAGTACCTTTACAGGGGGCGATTCACCCCTCCACTTT
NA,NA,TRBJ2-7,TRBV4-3,CASSQDRQFAAYEQYF,TGCGCCAGCAGCCAAGATCGGCAGTTTGCGGCCTACGAGCAGTACTTC
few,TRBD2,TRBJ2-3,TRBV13,CASSSMGLAGADTQYF,TGTGCCAGCAGCTCCATGGGACTAGCGGGGGCAGATACGCAGTATTTT
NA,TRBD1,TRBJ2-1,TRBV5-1,CASSLAAKTGPNEQFF,TGCGCCAGCAGCTTGGCCGCGAAGACAGGGCCCAATGAGCAGTTCTTC
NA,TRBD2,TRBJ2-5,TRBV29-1,CSVGGFSGGLETQYF,TGCAGCGTTGGGGGGTTTAGCGGGGGGCTGGAGACCCAGTACTTC
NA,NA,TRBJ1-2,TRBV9,CASSSRQDGYTF,TGTGCCAGCAGCTCTCGACAGGATGGCTACACCTTC
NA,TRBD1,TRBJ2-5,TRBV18,CASSPGQGETQYF,TGTGCCAGCTCACCAGGACAGGGGGAGACCCAGTACTTC
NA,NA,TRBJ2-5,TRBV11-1,CASSHIAEQETQYF,TGTGCCAGCAGTCACATAGCGGAGCAAGAGACCCAGTACTTC
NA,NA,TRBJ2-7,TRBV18,CASSQFFVGAARYEQYF,TGTGCCAGCTCACAATTCTTTGTTGGGGCCGCAAGGTACGAGCAGTACTTC
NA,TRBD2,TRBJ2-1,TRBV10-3,CAISQAGGLYNEQFF,TGTGCCATCAGTCAGGCGGGGGGCCTCTACAATGAGCAGTTCTTC
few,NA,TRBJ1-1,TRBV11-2,CASSSLRGLRVAFF,TGTGCCAGCAGCTCCCTTCGGGGTCTTCGGGTGGCTTTCTTT
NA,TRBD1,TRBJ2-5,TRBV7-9,CASSAKLPGQGAWETQYF,TGTGCCAGCAGCGCAAAACTCCCGGGACAGGGGGCCTGGGAGACCCAGTACTTC
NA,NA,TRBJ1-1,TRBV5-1,CASSLTRDTEAFF,TGCGCCAGCAGCTTGACCCGGGACACTGAAGCTTTCTTT
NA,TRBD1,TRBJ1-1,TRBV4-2,CASSQNRGTEAFF,TGTGCCAGCAGCCAAAACAGGGGCACTGAAGCTTTCTTT
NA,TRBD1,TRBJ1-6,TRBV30,CAWSSGQNSPLHF,TGTGCCTGGAGCTCGGGACAGAATTCACCCCTCCACTTT
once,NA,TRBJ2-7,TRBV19,CASSTSGPEYEQYF,TGTGCCAGTAGTACCAGCGGCCCCGAGTACGAGCAGTACTTC
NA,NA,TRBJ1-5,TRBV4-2,CASSQFIGEHQPQHF,TGTGCCAGCAGCCAATTCATAGGGGAACACCAGCCCCAGCATTTT
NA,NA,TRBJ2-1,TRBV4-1,CASSQAGADRNEQFF,TGCGCCAGCAGCCAAGCTGGGGCAGACCGGAATGAGCAGTTCTTC
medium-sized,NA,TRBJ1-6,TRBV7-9,CASSFDGRGNSPLHF,TGTGCCAGCAGCTTTGATGGACGGGGAAATTCACCCCTCCACTTT
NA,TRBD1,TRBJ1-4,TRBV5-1,CASSAGQGGKLFF,TGCGCCAGCAGCGCCGGACAGGGCGGAAAACTGTTTTTT
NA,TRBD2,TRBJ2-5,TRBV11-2,CASSLRPAGYETQYF,TGTGCCAGCAGCTTACGGCCAGCGGGGTATGAGACCCAGTACTTC
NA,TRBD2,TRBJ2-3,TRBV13,CASSLGGGTTDTQYF,TGTGCCAGCAGCTTAGGGGGGGGGACCACAGATACGCAGTATTTT
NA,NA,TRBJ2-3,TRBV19,CASSSTRGYTDTQYF,TGTGCCAGTAGTAGCACAAGGGGATACACAGATACGCAGTATTTT
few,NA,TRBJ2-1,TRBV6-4,CASRPPGRGLDEQFF,TGTGCCAGCAGGCCCCCTGGTAGGGGGTTGGATGAGCAGTTCTTC
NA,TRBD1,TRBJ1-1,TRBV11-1,CASSFNPGQATEAFF,TGTGCCAGCAGCTTTAATCCGGGACAGGCCACTGAAGCTTTCTTT